These 19 T cell receptor beta chains were all obtained from the same sample, sequenced in a study of blood T cell repertoires in COVID-19. TCRdb's copy holds only in-frame clones and misses some; the assay was immunoSEQ multiplex PCR. The sample carries more than 85,000 clones, over 70% recorded once. The specimen was peripheral blood. Receptors were obtained from a man aged 80 or over with active or convalescent COVID-19.

As to this clone: One end of the junction varies from germline; a read error may be responsible. CDR3 coding DNA: TGTGCCAGCCGTGACAGGGAGGGAGCTGGGACCGGGGAGCTGTTTTTT. Translation gives CASRDREGAGTGELFF. The chain couples TRBV25-1 to TRBJ2-2; D assignment may be TRBD1 or TRBD2 (7 bases each). The CDR3 loop spans 16 amino acids. The germline V gene has CDR1 MGHDK and CDR2 SYGVNS.

This chain uses TRBV11-2 with TRBJ2-1; TRBD2 matches at 10 bases. The J segment lost 7 bases and the V segment lost 3 bases, leaving 6 bases of the junction unmatched. The CDR3 is made up of 15 amino acids. Germline CDR1 is SGHAT and CDR2 is FQNNGV. The CDR3 reads CASSFSGGGGNEQFF. CDR3 bases: TGTGCCAGCAGCTTCAGCGGGGGGGGAGGGAATGAGCAGTTCTTC.

This clone was picked up one time. This CDR3 is CASIKGPNSDGYTF. The DNA of the CDR3 is TGTGCCAGTATCAAGGGGCCCAATTCGGATGGCTACACCTTC. This chain links TRBV19 with TRBJ1-2; D is perhaps TRBD1 (5 bases). Trimming cost V 7 bases and J 6 bases, with 18 bases left between them. This CDR3 region has 14 residues. Germline loops: CDR1 LNHDA, CDR2 SQIVND (reference sequence).

The chain carries TRBV5-1 and TRBJ2-7; the D gene is possibly TRBD1 (6 bases). V was pared by 2 bases and J by 3 bases, with 12 bases between. The CDR3 covers 14 residues. CDR1 and CDR2 from the germline V gene are SGHRS and YFSETQ. The CDR3: CASSFGTTIYEQYF. Here the CDR3 DNA reads TGCGCCAGCAGCTTCGGGACAACTATCTACGAGCAGTACTTC.

The chain links TRBV10-3 to TRBJ1-1; 9 bases match TRBD1. Germline V gives CDR1 ENHRY, CDR2 SYGVKD. The CDR3 extends over 15 amino acids. V lost 3 bases, J lost 4 bases, and 6 bases stayed unmatched. The CDR3 region has the DNA TGTGCCATCAGTGAAACGGGACAGGGAAGCACTGAAGCTTTCTTT. Its protein product is CAISETGQGSTEAFF.

This rearrangement joins TRBV4-1 to TRBJ1-5; a possible D gene is TRBD1 (5 bases). V was pared by 4 bases and J by 2 bases, with 12 bases between. Germline-derived CDR1 and CDR2 are MGHRA and YSYEKL. The CDR3 consists of 15 residues. The CDR3 sequence: CASSPTGGGNQPQHF. Written as DNA, the CDR3 is TGCGCCAGCAGCCCAACCGGGGGGGGCAATCAGCCCCAGCATTTT.

This clone was seen once. This chain connects TRBV7-3 to TRBJ1-6, with 9 positions matching TRBD1. V shed 5 bases and J 7 bases; nucleotides not matched to a gene: 6. The CDR3 sequence is 15 residues long. Per the germline V gene, CDR1 is SGHTA and CDR2 is FQGTGA. CDR3 bases: TGTGCCAGCAGCCCCGGACAGGGGAGAAATTCACCCCTCCACTTT. This gives the protein CASSPGQGRNSPLHF. Full variable domain (rest looked up from reference TRBV7-3 and TRBJ1-6): GAGVSQTPSNKVTEKGKYVELRCDPISGHTALYWYRQSLGQGPEFLIYFQGTGAADDSGLPNDRFFAVRPEGSVSTLKIQRTERGDSAVYLCASSPGQGRNSPLHFGNGTRLTVT.

The chain couples TRBV4-1 to TRBJ2-7, with 8 bases identical to TRBD1. There are 17 residues in the CDR3. V shed 4 bases and J 3 bases; nucleotides not matched to a gene: 14. CDR1 is MGHRA, CDR2 YSYEKL, per germline. DNA of the CDR3: TGCGCCAGCAGCCCAGGGACACCGGGACAGGATCGCTACGAGCAGTACTTC. Translating it yields CASSPGTPGQDRYEQYF.

The rearrangement joins TRBV19 to TRBJ1-4; D might be TRBD1 (6 bases). V lost 5 bases and J 5 bases, leaving 18 bases between the germline ends. The CDR3 totals 16 residues. The germline CDR1 and CDR2 sequences are LNHDA and SQIVND (reference sequence). This CDR3 reads CASSGTPGESNEKLFF. CDR3 in DNA: TGTGCCAGTAGTGGAACCCCAGGGGAATCAAATGAAAAACTGTTTTTT.

The chain carries TRBV6-5 and TRBJ2-3; TRBD1 matches at 7 bases. The CDR3 is made up of 16 amino acids. Germline CDR1 MNHEY, CDR2 SVGAGI. Trimming removed 4 bases from V and 0 bases from J; junction bases left unmatched: 7. The CDR3, as DNA: TGTGCCAGCAGTTCCACAGGGGCCTCTAGCACAGATACGCAGTATTTT. Amino acid sequence: CASSSTGASSTDTQYF.

V usage is TRBV3-1 (or the pseudogene TRBV3-2) and J usage is TRBJ1-5; 9 positions agree with TRBD1. V gave up 4 bases and J gave up 7 bases; unmatched junction bases: 11. Germline V gives CDR1 LGHDT, CDR2 YNNKEL (reference sequence). The CDR3 spans 16 residues. The CDR3 region is CASSLGRQGVNQPQHF. The DNA of the CDR3 is TGTGCCAGCAGCCTCGGTAGACAGGGGGTTAACCAGCCCCAGCATTTT.

This chain uses TRBV2 with TRBJ2-7; the D gene is possibly TRBD1 (6 bases). The V and J ends lost 2 bases and 5 bases respectively, with 19 bases between them. Per the germline V gene, CDR1 is SNHLY and CDR2 is FYNNEI. The CDR3 is made up of 16 amino acids. The CDR3 loop is CASSERLGVGDNEQYF. CDR3 DNA sequence: TGTGCCAGCAGTGAAAGGCTTGGGGTGGGGGACAACGAGCAGTACTTC.

This clone turned up a few times. The chain joins TRBV7-2 to TRBJ1-4; possibly TRBD1 for D (6 bases). The CDR3 contains 16 residues. Germline loops: CDR1 SGHTA, CDR2 FQGNSA. The V end was cut by 1 base, the J end by 0 bases, with 9 bases between. The CDR3 spells CASSLDRVATNEKLFF. Written as DNA, the CDR3 is TGTGCCAGCAGCTTAGACAGGGTCGCAACTAATGAAAAACTGTTTTTT.

The J gene is TRBJ2-1, the V gene TRBV4-3; 8 nucleotides match TRBD1. After removal of 0 bases from V and 7 bases from J, the junction contained 11 bases not matched to a gene. The CDR3 covers 17 residues. The germline V gene has CDR1 LGHNA and CDR2 YSLEER. CDR3 in amino acids: CASSQDPTGALVNEQFF. The CDR3 nucleotides are TGCGCCAGCAGCCAAGATCCGACAGGGGCCCTCGTGAATGAGCAGTTCTTC.

The gene calls are TRBV6-5 and TRBJ1-4; TRBD1 might be the D (5 bases). The CDR3 extends over 14 amino acids. The V gene lost 2 bases and the J gene lost 3 bases, with 7 bases spanning the gap. Looked up from germline, CDR1 is MNHEY and CDR2 is SVGAGI. CDR3 in amino acids: CASSYGAANEKLFF. CDR3 DNA: TGTGCCAGCAGTTACGGGGCTGCTAATGAAAAACTGTTTTTT.

The gene calls are TRBV24-1 and TRBJ2-7; D not certain. Trimming took off 4 bases at V and 2 bases at J, with 14 bases between the two ends. The CDR3 totals 15 residues. Per the germline V gene, CDR1 is KGHDR and CDR2 is SFDVKD. CDR3 nucleotides: TGTGCCACCAGTGACCCAGTACGTTCTCCCTACGAGCAGTACTTC. It yields the protein CATSDPVRSPYEQYF.

This chain joins TRBV20-1 and TRBJ1-5; possible D gene TRBD1, 5 bases. The ends were cut back, 3 bases at V and 7 bases at J, with 13 bases in the middle. The CDR3 consists of 13 residues. CDR1 is DFQATT and CDR2 is SNEGSKA in the germline V gene (reference sequence). The CDR3 reads CSASPPGQQPQHF. The CDR3 DNA reads TGCAGTGCTAGTCCTCCAGGGCAGCAGCCCCAGCATTTT.

This clone was observed a handful of times. The rearrangement links TRBV5-6 to TRBJ2-3, with D possibly being TRBD1 (5 bases). Trimming stripped 4 bases from V and 4 bases from J, with 19 bases between. Germline CDR1 is SGHDT and CDR2 is YYEEEE. The CDR3 is made up of 16 amino acids. DNA for the CDR3: TGTGCCAGCAGCCCTGAAGGGGTCTCCCACCCAGATACGCAGTATTTT. This codes for CASSPEGVSHPDTQYF.

This clone was recorded only once. The chain links TRBV6-5 to TRBJ2-5; possibly TRBD2 for D (7 bases). The germline V and J ends were trimmed by 0 bases and 2 bases, with 13 bases remaining between them. Per the germline V gene, CDR1 is MNHEY and CDR2 is SVGAGI. CDR3 size: 16 residues. The CDR3 spells CASSYSAGALQETQYF. The DNA for the CDR3 is TGTGCCAGCAGTTACTCTGCGGGGGCATTACAAGAGACCCAGTACTTC.